Listed below are T cell receptor beta chains from one sample, sequenced in a study of shared clonotypes between healthy human individuals. Sequenced by immunoSEQ multiplex PCR; TCRdb stores in-frame clones only, minus some. This sample has roughly 1,500,000 clones, with 98% found just once. Material for sequencing was naive CD4+ T cells sorted from blood. The receptor set was obtained from a man aged 25 to 40 in good health. Both conserved end residues are part of each CDR3. D genes are given only for firm matches. The size entry is marked missing in some rows and otherwise reads once, few, many or a size class.

d_call	v_call	j_call	clone_size	cdr3_nt	cdr3_aa
TRBD2	TRBV18	TRBJ2-2	.	TGTGCCAGCTCCCTCCTAGCGGAGAACACCGGGGAGCTGTTTTTT	CASSLLAENTGELFF
.	TRBV18	TRBJ1-2	.	TGTGCCAGCTCACCACTAACAGGGTCCAAGGGCTACACCTTC	CASSPLTGSKGYTF
TRBD1	TRBV5-1	TRBJ2-1	.	TGCGCCAGCAGCGGGACAGGTTTGGGCAATGAGCAGTTCTTC	CASSGTGLGNEQFF
.	TRBV10-1	TRBJ2-1	once	TGCGCCAGCAGTGAGTCAGGTAGCAGCAATGAGCAGTTCTTC	CASSESGSSNEQFF
.	TRBV10-3	TRBJ2-5	.	TGTGCCATCACCCCGACAGTTCAAGAGACCCAGTACTTC	CAITPTVQETQYF
.	TRBV5-6	TRBJ2-7	.	TGTGCCAGCAGCTTGGTCGGGGAGGCCTACGAGCAGTACTTC	CASSLVGEAYEQYF
TRBD2	TRBV9	TRBJ2-1	.	TGTGCCAGCAGTGCAACTAGCGGGACCCACAATGAGCAGTTCTTC	CASSATSGTHNEQFF
.	TRBV2	TRBJ2-6	.	TGTGCCAGCAGTGAATATGGGGCCAACGTCCTGACTTTC	CASSEYGANVLTF
.	TRBV11-1	TRBJ2-3	.	TGTGCCAGCAGCTTATCTGGTAGCACAGATACGCAGTATTTT	CASSLSGSTDTQYF
.	TRBV20-1	TRBJ2-3	.	TGCAGTGCTGGGACGGGGGATACGCAGTATTTT	CSAGTGDTQYF
.	TRBV4-1	TRBJ1-1	.	TGCGCCAGCAGCCTTAAATCGAACACTGAAGCTTTCTTT	CASSLKSNTEAFF
.	TRBV2	TRBJ1-5	.	TGTGCCAGCACCTCGGAGGGCCGAAGCAATCAGCCCCAGCATTTT	CASTSEGRSNQPQHF
TRBD2	TRBV2	TRBJ2-3	.	TGTGCCAGCAGTTTACTAGCGGGAGGATTAGATACGCAGTATTTT	CASSLLAGGLDTQYF
.	TRBV4-1	TRBJ1-5	.	TGCGCCAGCAGCCAAGTGGTGGGAAATCAGCCCCAGCATTTT	CASSQVVGNQPQHF
TRBD1	TRBV7-8	TRBJ1-1	.	TGTGCCAGCAGCTTGGACAGGACGAACACTGAAGCTTTCTTT	CASSLDRTNTEAFF
TRBD2	TRBV10-3	TRBJ2-7	once	TGTGCCATCAGTGAGTCAGTTAGCGGGAGCGCCGAGACGCAGTACTTC	CAISESVSGSAETQYF
TRBD1	TRBV2	TRBJ1-2	once	TGTGCCACCAGGACAGGGGAGGACTATGGCTACACCTTC	CATRTGEDYGYTF
.	TRBV28	TRBJ2-7	once	TGTGCCAGCAGTGGATCGGGACGGGGAACCTACGAGCAGTACTTC	CASSGSGRGTYEQYF
TRBD1	TRBV11-3	TRBJ1-3	.	TGTGCCAGCAGCTCGACAGGGGGTAACACCATATATTTT	CASSSTGGNTIYF
.	TRBV7-9	TRBJ1-1	.	TGTGCCAGCAGCTTAGTGGTCGGCAGGGGGAACACTGAAGCTTTCTTT	CASSLVVGRGNTEAFF
.	TRBV18	TRBJ1-2	.	TGTGCCAGCTCCCCTGAGGGGAAAGGAGGCTACACCTTC	CASSPEGKGGYTF
.	TRBV9	TRBJ2-7	.	TGTGCCAGCAGCGTAAGGGCACCGGGGGAGCAGTACTTC	CASSVRAPGEQYF
.	TRBV28	TRBJ1-1	.	TGTGCCAGCAGTCAAGCGCAGACACACTCAGCTTTCTTT	CASSQAQTHSAFF
.	TRBV14	TRBJ2-2	.	TGTGCCAGCAGCCAAAACACGGGCGCTTACACCGGGGAGCTGTTTTTT	CASSQNTGAYTGELFF
.	TRBV18	TRBJ2-7	.	TGTGCCAGCTCACCACAAGGGCAGAATATGGGATCATACGAGCAGTACTTC	CASSPQGQNMGSYEQYF
TRBD1	TRBV19	TRBJ2-2	.	TGTGCCAGTAGTCTCGACAGGGTGGCCGGGGAGCTGTTTTTT	CASSLDRVAGELFF
.	TRBV6-5	TRBJ1-5	.	TGTGCCAGCAGTTACTCACTCCCCAGCAATCAGCCCCAGCATTTT	CASSYSLPSNQPQHF
.	TRBV19	TRBJ1-5	.	TGTGCCAGTAGTATTATCAATCAGCCCCAGCATTTT	CASSIINQPQHF
TRBD1	TRBV30	TRBJ2-7	.	TGTGCCTGGAGCAGGGGGCTTAGCTCCTACGAGCAGTACTTC	CAWSRGLSSYEQYF
.	TRBV19	TRBJ1-2	.	TGTGCCGTCCTTAGGGCAGGGGCTAACTATGGCTACACCTTC	CAVLRAGANYGYTF
.	TRBV28	TRBJ2-3	.	TGTGCCAGCATAGGAATTGGGAGACCAGATACGCAGTATTTT	CASIGIGRPDTQYF
TRBD2	TRBV6-6	TRBJ2-1	.	TGTGCCAGCACCGCCTTAGCGGGAGGGTACAATGAGCAGTTCTTC	CASTALAGGYNEQFF
TRBD2	TRBV2	TRBJ2-2	.	TGTGCCAGCAGGAGACTAGCGGGAGCCTCCGGGGAGCTGTTTTTT	CASRRLAGASGELFF
.	TRBV19	TRBJ2-2	.	TGTGCCAGTAGTATAGTTTCCGGACACACCGGGGAGCTGTTTTTT	CASSIVSGHTGELFF
TRBD2	TRBV15	TRBJ2-1	.	TGTGCCACCAGCAGAGACGTGACTAGCGGGATCTTCTCCTACAATGAGCAGTTCTTC	CATSRDVTSGIFSYNEQFF
.	TRBV10-3	TRBJ1-1	.	TGTGCCATCAGTGAGAGTGACCTGACAGTGAACACTGAAGCTTTCTTT	CAISESDLTVNTEAFF
TRBD2	TRBV7-8	TRBJ2-1	.	TGTGCCACCTCTCCCGCCGGGACTAGCGGGTACAATGAGCAGTTCTTC	CATSPAGTSGYNEQFF
.	TRBV7-9	TRBJ1-1	once	TGTGCCAGCAGCACAACAGGGTCGGAAGCTTTCTTT	CASSTTGSEAFF
.	TRBV19	TRBJ2-5	.	TGTGCCAGTACTCATCGCGGACGGCTAGAAGAGACCCAGTACTTC	CASTHRGRLEETQYF
.	TRBV9	TRBJ2-7	once	TGTGCCAGCAGCCGTAGGATGGGCTACGAGCAGTACTTC	CASSRRMGYEQYF
TRBD1	TRBV19	TRBJ1-5	.	TGTGCCAGTAGTCCGTCGGGACAGGGGACTCAGCCCCAGCATTTT	CASSPSGQGTQPQHF
TRBD2	TRBV18	TRBJ2-7	.	TGTGCCAGCTCCCTAGGCTCGCGACTAGCGGGGGGGAGCTCCTACGAGCAGTACTTC	CASSLGSRLAGGSSYEQYF
.	TRBV6-1	TRBJ1-5	.	TGTGCCAGCAGTGGAGGCTCTCAGCCCCAGCATTTT	CASSGGSQPQHF
.	TRBV5-1	TRBJ1-3	few	TGCGCCAGCAGCTTGGCCCCGAGCTCTGGAAACACCATATATTTT	CASSLAPSSGNTIYF
TRBD2	TRBV27	TRBJ2-7	.	TGTGCCAGCAGCCGCGGACTAGCGGGATCCGAGCAGTACTTC	CASSRGLAGSEQYF
TRBD1	TRBV27	TRBJ1-1	.	TGTGCCAGCAGTGTGCGACAGGGTACAACTTTCTTT	CASSVRQGTTFF
.	TRBV28	TRBJ1-2	.	TGTGCCAGCAGTCCCAACATCTATGGCTACACCTTC	CASSPNIYGYTF
.	TRBV4-2	TRBJ2-7	.	TGTGCCAGCAGCCAATCCCCTGCGAGAGGTGACGAGCAGTACTTC	CASSQSPARGDEQYF
TRBD2	TRBV7-9	TRBJ2-1	.	TGTGCCAGCAGCTTAGGCGGGAGGGCCCCTGAGCAGTTCTTC	CASSLGGRAPEQFF
.	TRBV15	TRBJ1-5	.	TGTGCCACCAGCAGAGATTTCCCCCGGCGTGATCAGCCCCAGCATTTT	CATSRDFPRRDQPQHF
.	TRBV2	TRBJ2-5	.	TGTGCCAGCAGTGTCCTAGCAGGAGAGACCCAGTACTTC	CASSVLAGETQYF
.	TRBV19	TRBJ2-1	.	TGTGCCAGTACCAGGACTAACCTATACAATGAGCAGTTCTTC	CASTRTNLYNEQFF
.	TRBV10-3	TRBJ2-7	.	TGTGCCATCAGTGAGACCGGGACCTACTACGAGCAGTACTTC	CAISETGTYYEQYF
TRBD2	TRBV5-4	TRBJ2-1	.	TGTGCCAGCAGCCGGCAAAAGCGGGATAGCTCCTACAATGAGCAGTTCTTC	CASSRQKRDSSYNEQFF
.	TRBV5-1	TRBJ1-1	.	TGCGCCAGCAAAGAGTGGGGGGGCGGGAACACTGAAGCTTTCTTT	CASKEWGGGNTEAFF
.	TRBV6-8	TRBJ2-5	.	TGTGCCAGCAGTTACCAAAGACCGATCCAAGAGACCCAGTACTTC	CASSYQRPIQETQYF
.	TRBV18	TRBJ2-5	.	TGTGCCAGCTCACCCCTATCGGGCAGTAGACAAGAGACCCAGTACTTC	CASSPLSGSRQETQYF
.	TRBV27	TRBJ1-5	.	TGTGCCAGCAGTCCACTGCCGCGCGGTCAGCCCCAGCATTTT	CASSPLPRGQPQHF